This record covers a single T cell receptor beta chain. Its specificity is not known. The germline V gene encodes CDR1 SQVTM and CDR2 ANQGSEA. CDR3 length equals 11 residues. The ends were cut back, 4 bases at V and 2 bases at J, with 5 bases in the middle. The data stem from a study of cytomegalovirus exposure and HLA in healthy donors. Study details: One earlier analysis, a look at 180 million or so T cells, found about 110 million unique TCR beta sequences.

Amplification used 60 Vbeta primers and 13 Jbeta primers. The assay was immunoSEQ multiplex PCR, and TCRdb's table has in-frame clones only and misses some. The data show under 150,000 clones, with about three quarters seen just once and 2.5% to 3% held by the top ten. Study-wide results and caveats: An analysis was carried out later, and it reportedly showed fewer N-insertions in an Asian-associated ancestry cluster than the roughly 700-donor mean.

The chain is built from TRBV29-1 and TRBJ1-1; D not certain. The source of this sequence is a human donor in good health. The specimen was PBMCs. The CDR3: CSVVLNTEAFF. The CDR3 DNA is TGCAGCGTTGTCCTAAACACTGAAGCTTTCTTT.